Below, 9 T cell receptor beta chains from the same sample are listed, as sequenced in a study of T cells in Graves' hyperthyroidism and ophthalmopathy. TCR beta CDR3 regions were amplified from RNA transcripts. HTBI primers were the set used in a first-round RT-PCR of the TCR CDR3. TCRdb reprocessed the multiplex PCR reads via MiXCR and lists one record per CDR3 protein. The sample records approximately 400,000 distinct CDR3 sequences, 15% to 19% being singletons. Sequenced sample: blood. These receptors were taken from a woman between 18 and 29 years old with Graves' hyperthyroidism.

The J gene is TRBJ2-1, the V gene TRBV20-1, with 11 bases lining up with TRBD2. V was pared by 5 bases and J by 2 bases, with 5 bases of the junction left unmatched. The CDR3 contains 15 residues. Germline V lookup: CDR1 DFQATT, CDR2 SNEGSKA (reference sequence). CDR3 region: CSAEGTSGTYNEQFF. The CDR3, as DNA: TGCAGTGCTGAAGGGACTAGCGGCACCTACAATGAGCAGTTCTTC.

In this sample, this clonotype turned up many times. The genes are TRBV2 and TRBJ2-7; D gene ambiguous. Germline V lookup: CDR1 SNHLY, CDR2 FYNNEI. The CDR3 totals 15 residues. V dropped 6 bases and J dropped 1 base, with 16 bases sitting between them. In nucleotides, the CDR3 is TGTGCCAGCAGGTACACCTTGGAAGGTTCCTACGAGCAGTACTTC. This translates into CASRYTLEGSYEQYF. Based on the CDR3 plus reference TRBV2 and TRBJ2-7, the full variable domain is EPEVTQTPSHQVTQMGQEVILRCVPISNHLYFYWYRQILGQKVEFLVSFYNNEISEKSEIFDDQFSVERPDGSNFTLKIRSTKLEDSAMYFCASRYTLEGSYEQYFGPGTRLTVT.

This clonotype was found many times. J is TRBJ2-3 and V is TRBV12-3 or TRBV12-4; tentatively, D is TRBD1 (6 bases). Deletions cut 6 bases from V and 0 bases from J, with 10 bases between. This CDR3 region has 14 residues. As DNA, the CDR3 is TGTGCCAGCAGCCGGGACATGAGCACAGATACGCAGTATTTT. Encoded protein: CASSRDMSTDTQYF.

This clonotype has more than one count but fewer than ten. V gene TRBV12-3 or TRBV12-4 combines with J gene TRBJ2-3; 8 bases line up with TRBD2. This CDR3 is 15 amino acids long. V was pared by 5 bases and J by 4 bases, with 8 bases of the junction left unmatched. The CDR3 loop reads CASSILAGPPDTQYF. The CDR3 DNA is TGTGCCAGCAGTATATTAGCGGGGCCACCAGATACGCAGTATTTT.

The chain carries TRBV19 and TRBJ1-1; tentative D call: TRBD1 (5 bases). V gave up 4 bases and J gave up 4 bases, with 13 bases separating them. Germline V gene lookup returns CDR1 LNHDA and CDR2 SQIVND (reference sequence). This CDR3 comprises 14 residues. The CDR3 coding sequence is TGTGCCAGTAGTAGGCGGGGGATCGTCACTGAAGCTTTCTTT. Residues: CASSRRGIVTEAFF. The full variable domain, in which reference TRBV19 and TRBJ1-1 provide the parts outside the CDR3, is DGGITQSPKYLFRKEGQNVTLSCEQNLNHDAMYWYRQDPGQGLRLIYYSQIVNDFQKGDIAEGYSVSREKKESFPLTVTSAQKNPTAFYLCASSRRGIVTEAFFGQGTRLTVV.

There are a few counts of this clonotype. The genes are TRBV6-6 and TRBJ1-6; unclear D gene. Germline V CDR1 and CDR2: MNHNY, SVGAGI (reference sequence). The CDR3 is 16 amino acids. The V end was cut by 0 bases, the J end by 6 bases, with 12 bases between. The CDR3 spells CASSYSMAQPNSPLHF. CDR3 bases: TGTGCCAGCAGTTACTCGATGGCGCAGCCTAATTCACCCCTCCACTTT.

The chain has TRBV28 and TRBJ2-3, with TRBD2 matching over 7 bases. V was pared by 3 bases and J by 0 bases, with 6 bases of the junction left unmatched. This CDR3 spans 16 amino acids. Germline V gene data show CDR1 as MDHEN and CDR2 as SYDVKM. The CDR3 nucleotides are TGTGCCAGCAGTTTTTCTCGCGGGAGTAGCACAGATACGCAGTATTTT. Its protein product is CASSFSRGSSTDTQYF.

The V call is TRBV9, the J call TRBJ1-3; D gene ambiguous. The CDR3 runs 15 residues. The germline CDR1 and CDR2 sequences are SGDLS and YYNGEE. V dropped 0 bases and J dropped 4 bases, with 11 bases sitting between them. The CDR3 DNA reads as TGTGCCAGCAGCGTAGACCCGGACTCCGGAAACACCATATATTTT. It specifies CASSVDPDSGNTIYF.

This clonotype was detected ten times or more. J is TRBJ2-3 and V is TRBV28, with 11 bases identical to TRBD2. Germline-derived CDR1 and CDR2 are MDHEN and SYDVKM. The V and J ends lost 7 bases and 4 bases, in that order; junction bases with no gene match: 13. CDR3 length equals 17 residues. This CDR3 reads CASTLMAGTSGADTQYF. CDR3 bases: TGTGCCAGCACCCTTATGGCCGGGACTAGCGGCGCAGATACGCAGTATTTT.